This T cell receptor beta chain was observed in a study of blood T cell repertoires in COVID-19. V lost 3 bases and J lost 16; bases outside the gene matches: 12. Germline V gene lookup returns CDR1 MNHEY and CDR2 SMNVEV (reference sequence). The CDR3 length is 14 residues. Some clones are missing from TCRdb's copy, which holds only in-frame ones; the method was immunoSEQ multiplex PCR. The sample includes about 200,000 clones, about 83% seen only once; the top ten take 7.5% to 8%. The clonotype originates from a woman between 50 and 59 years old with active or convalescent COVID-19. What was sequenced was peripheral blood. V and J are TRBV27 and TRBJ1-6, with 7 bases aligning to TRBD1. The CDR3 protein is CASSLVTGPFGLHF. The CDR3 nucleotides read TGTGCCAGCAGTTTGGTGACAGGGCCCTTTGGTCTCCACTTT.